The clone carrying this T cell receptor beta chain was seen only a few times. What it binds is not known. The data stem from a study of T cells after yellow fever vaccination. Broader study findings: Contaminants from the bulk population, in the form of abundant clonotypes, could be found in FACS-sorted repertoires. Subsequent to the booster, the majority of primary-vaccination clones reappeared (around 95% CD4, around 90% CD8).

Researchers made TCR cDNA using 5'RACE template switching, and this step added a universal primer site and UMIs. TCRdb re-analysed the 5' RACE reads in MiXCR, keeping a single row per CDR3 protein. The data contain roughly 500,000 distinct CDR3 sequences, 15% to 20% of them singletons. CDR1 SGHRS and CDR2 YFSETQ come from the germline V gene. The CDR3 loop spans 14 amino acids. V was cut by 1 base and J by 5 bases, with 12 bases left in between. The chain combines TRBV5-1 with TRBJ2-5, with a possible D match to TRBD2 (6 bases). Sequencing used PBMCs, obtained 15 days after the yellow fever booster vaccination. The source of this sequence is a man aged 25 to 40 who received the YFV17D yellow fever vaccine. CDR3 sequence reads: CASSLNAGRETQYF. CDR3 sequence (DNA): TGCGCCAGCAGCTTGAATGCGGGGAGGGAGACCCAGTACTTC.